This T cell receptor (beta chain) was observed in a study of blood T cell repertoires in COVID-19. In the study overall: The samples span acute and convalescent COVID-19 from the United States, Italy and Spain.

How the authors handled the data: The assay estimated nucleated cells by amplifying reference gene primers. Profiled with immunoSEQ multiplex PCR; TCRdb holds only in-frame clones, not every one. V, J and clone size are taken as reported in that table, and D and trimming were inferred from the DNA itself. Of roughly 150,000 clones in the sample, around 80% were seen once. This CDR3 region has 12 residues. J gave up 7 bases and V 8 bases, and 3 bases lay outside the gene matches. Per the germline V gene, CDR1 is SNHLY and CDR2 is FYNNEI. This TCR was sampled from a man aged 55-75 years with acute or convalescent COVID-19. The V call is TRBV2, the J call TRBJ1-4, with 8 positions matching TRBD1. Sequencing was performed on peripheral blood. The CDR3 here is CASAGTGEKLFF. DNA for the CDR3: TGTGCCAGCGCGGGGACAGGTGAAAAACTGTTTTTT.